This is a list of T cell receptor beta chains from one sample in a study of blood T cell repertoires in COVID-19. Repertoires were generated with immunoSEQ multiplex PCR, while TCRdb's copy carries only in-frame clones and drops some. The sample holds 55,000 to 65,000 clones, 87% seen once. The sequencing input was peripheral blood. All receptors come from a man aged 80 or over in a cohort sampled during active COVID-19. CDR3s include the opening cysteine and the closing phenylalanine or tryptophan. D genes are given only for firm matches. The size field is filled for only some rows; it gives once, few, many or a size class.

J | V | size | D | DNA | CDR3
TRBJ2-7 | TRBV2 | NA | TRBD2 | TGTGCCAGCAGGGTAGCGGGGGCCTACGAGCAGTACTTC | CASRVAGAYEQYF
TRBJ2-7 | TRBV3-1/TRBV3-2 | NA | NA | TGTGCCAGCAGCGCAAGAACAGGCAGGGCTGGCTACGAGCAGTACTTC | CASSARTGRAGYEQYF
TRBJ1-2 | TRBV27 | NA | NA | TGTGCCAGCAGTTTATCCTTCTCGTCCGGGACAAGGAATTATGGCTACACCTTC | CASSLSFSSGTRNYGYTF
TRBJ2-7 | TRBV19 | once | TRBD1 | TGTGCCAGTAGTAGCGCCCGGGGACAGAGCTCCTACGAGCAGTACTTC | CASSSARGQSSYEQYF
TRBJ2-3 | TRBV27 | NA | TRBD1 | TGTGCCAGCAGGTCTACACAGGGGTACTCTGGCACAGATACGCAGTATTTT | CASRSTQGYSGTDTQYF
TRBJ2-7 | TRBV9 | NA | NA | TGTGCCAGCAGCGCACCGGGACACTACTACGAGCAGTACTTC | CASSAPGHYYEQYF
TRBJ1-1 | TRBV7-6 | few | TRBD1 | TGTGCCAGCAGCCTCACGACAGGGGTGAACACTGAAGCTTTCTTT | CASSLTTGVNTEAFF
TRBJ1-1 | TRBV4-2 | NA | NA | TGTGCCAGCAGCCAGTACAGGATCATGAACACTGAAGCTTTCTTT | CASSQYRIMNTEAFF
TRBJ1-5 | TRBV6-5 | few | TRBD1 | TGTGCCAGCAGTCCAGGGGGAAGGAGTCAGCCCCAGCATTTT | CASSPGGRSQPQHF
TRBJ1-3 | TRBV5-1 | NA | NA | TGCGCCAGCAGCAGGACACCCGAATCTGGAAACACCATATATTTT | CASSRTPESGNTIYF
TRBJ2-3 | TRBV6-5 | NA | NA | TGTGCCAGCAGGGAGACAGTCACAGATACGCAGTATTTT | CASRETVTDTQYF
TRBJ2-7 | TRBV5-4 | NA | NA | TGTGCCAGCAGCTTCCCGGGAGAGACCTACGAGCAGTACTTC | CASSFPGETYEQYF
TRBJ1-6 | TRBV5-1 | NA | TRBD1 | TGCGCCAGCAGCCCACCTGGGGACAGGGATTCACCCCTCCACTTT | CASSPPGDRDSPLHF
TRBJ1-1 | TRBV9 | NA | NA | TGTGCCAGCAGCGTAGGCAGGGGAGGGTCGGGAGCTTTCTTT | CASSVGRGGSGAFF
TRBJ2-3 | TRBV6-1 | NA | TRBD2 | TGTGCCAGCAGTGTGACACTAGCGGGGGGACACCCCACAGATACGCAGTATTTT | CASSVTLAGGHPTDTQYF
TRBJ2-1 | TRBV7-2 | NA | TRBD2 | TGTGCCAGCAGCTTAAACCCGAAGCGGGGGGCGTCCTCCTACAATGAGCAGTTCTTC | CASSLNPKRGASSYNEQFF
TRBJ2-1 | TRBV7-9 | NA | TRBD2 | TGTGCCAGCAGCTTAGCCCGACTAGCGGTTAGCTCCTACAATGAGCAGTTCTTC | CASSLARLAVSSYNEQFF
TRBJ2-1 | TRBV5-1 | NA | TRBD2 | TGCGCCAGCAGCTTGGTGGCTAGCGGGTACAATGAGCAGTTCTTC | CASSLVASGYNEQFF
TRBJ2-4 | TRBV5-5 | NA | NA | TGTGCCAGCAGCTTGCAGGGGGGCGATAACATTCAGTACTTC | CASSLQGGDNIQYF
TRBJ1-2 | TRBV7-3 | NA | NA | TGTGCCAGCAGCTCACTACCGGGACTCGAATATGGCTACACCTTC | CASSSLPGLEYGYTF
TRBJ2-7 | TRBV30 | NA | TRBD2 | TGTGCCTGGAGTGTCGGACTAGCGGGGTCCTACGAGCAGTACTTC | CAWSVGLAGSYEQYF
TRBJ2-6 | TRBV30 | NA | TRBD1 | TGTGCCTGGAGTGGGGGCAGGGGGCGAAGGTTAAGGTCTGGGGCCAACGTCCTGACTTTC | CAWSGGRGRRLRSGANVLTF
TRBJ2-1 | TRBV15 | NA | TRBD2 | TGTGCCACCAGCAGAGATCGGGGCGGGGGGAACAATGAGCAGTTCTTC | CATSRDRGGGNNEQFF
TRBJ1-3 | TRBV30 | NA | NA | TGTGCCTGGAGTGTCGCATCGGCAGGGGGAAACACCATATATTTT | CAWSVASAGGNTIYF
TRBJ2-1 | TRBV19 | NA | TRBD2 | TGTGCCAGTAGCACTGGACTAGACTACAATGAGCAGTTCTTC | CASSTGLDYNEQFF
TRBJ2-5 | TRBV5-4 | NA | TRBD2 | TGTGCCAGCAGCTTGGGGGAGGGAGGGAAGACCCAGTACTTC | CASSLGEGGKTQYF
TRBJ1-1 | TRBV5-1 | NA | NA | TGCGCCAGCAGCTTGGGTTTTGGGGGGAGCACTGAAGCTTTCTTT | CASSLGFGGSTEAFF
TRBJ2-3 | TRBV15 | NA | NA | TGTGCCACCAGCACTCAGGGGAGGGGCGGGAGCACAGATACGCAGTATTTT | CATSTQGRGGSTDTQYF
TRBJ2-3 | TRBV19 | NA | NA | TGTGCCAGTAGTAATCGTGGGAGTGTCACAGATACGCAGTATTTT | CASSNRGSVTDTQYF
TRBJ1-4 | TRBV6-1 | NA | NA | TGTGCCAGCAGTGAAGGGGAGACGGGAACCTATGAAAAACTGTTTTTT | CASSEGETGTYEKLFF
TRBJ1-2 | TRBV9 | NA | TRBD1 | TGTGCCAGCAGCCCCGGACAGGGGAACTATGGCTACACCTTC | CASSPGQGNYGYTF
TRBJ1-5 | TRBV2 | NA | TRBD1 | TGTGCCAGCAGGGAGGACAGGGGAGGCAATCAGCCCCAGCATTTT | CASREDRGGNQPQHF
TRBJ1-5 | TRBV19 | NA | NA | TGTGCCAGTAGTCCTCAGGGGAATAGCAATCAGCCCCAGCATTTT | CASSPQGNSNQPQHF
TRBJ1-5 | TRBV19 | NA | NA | TGTGCCAGTAGTATATTTAGCGATCAGCCCCAGCATTTT | CASSIFSDQPQHF
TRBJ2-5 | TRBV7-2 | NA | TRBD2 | TGTGCCAGCAAACTGCAGTTCGGGGGGGCAGGAGAGACCCAGTACTTC | CASKLQFGGAGETQYF
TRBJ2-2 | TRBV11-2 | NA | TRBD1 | TGTGCCAGCAGCAACCCGACAGGGCGGGAGCTGTTTTTT | CASSNPTGRELFF
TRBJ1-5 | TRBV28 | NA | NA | TGTGCCAGCAGTCCTGAGGGGGTCGGTCAGCCCCAGCATTTT | CASSPEGVGQPQHF
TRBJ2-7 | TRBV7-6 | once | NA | TGTGCCAGCAGCTTAGCGGGAGGCTCAAGCTCCTACGAGCAGTACTTC | CASSLAGGSSSYEQYF
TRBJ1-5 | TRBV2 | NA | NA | TGTGCCAGCAGTCTAGTCACGAGCAATCAGCCCCAGCATTTT | CASSLVTSNQPQHF
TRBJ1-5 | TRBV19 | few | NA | TGTGCCAGTAGTCCCCAACAGGGTTCTAATCAGCCCCAGCATTTT | CASSPQQGSNQPQHF
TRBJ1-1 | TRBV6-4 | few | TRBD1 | TGTGCCAGCAGCCCCGGGGGACAGCCAACTGAAGCTTTCTTT | CASSPGGQPTEAFF
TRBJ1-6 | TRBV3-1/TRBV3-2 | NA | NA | TGTGCCAGCAGCCTCGGGGGCTCCTATAATTCACCCCTCCACTTT | CASSLGGSYNSPLHF
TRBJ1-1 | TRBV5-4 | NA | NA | TGTGCCAGCAGCTTGCCCGGCAGGGATATAGACACTGAAGCTTTCTTT | CASSLPGRDIDTEAFF
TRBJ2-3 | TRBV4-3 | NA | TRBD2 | TGCGCCAGCAGCCAAGATGTTGGCGGGGGGGCCCCAGATACGCAGTATTTT | CASSQDVGGGAPDTQYF
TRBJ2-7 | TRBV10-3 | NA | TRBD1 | TGTGCCATCAGTGAGTCGGCACAGGGGGCTCGCGAGCAGTACTTC | CAISESAQGAREQYF
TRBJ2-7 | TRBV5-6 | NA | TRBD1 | TGTGCCAGCAGCTCCCCGGGACAGCGAGCCTACGAGCAGTACTTC | CASSSPGQRAYEQYF
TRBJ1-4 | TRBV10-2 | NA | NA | TGCGCCGCCCAGAGTCGGCGGGTTGGGGATGAAAAACTGTTTTTT | CAAQSRRVGDEKLFF
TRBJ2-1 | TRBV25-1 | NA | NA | TGTGCCAGCAGTGACTCCTCCGGGGGTGAGCAGTTCTTC | CASSDSSGGEQFF
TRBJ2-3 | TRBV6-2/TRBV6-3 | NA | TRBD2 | TGTGCCAGCAGTTACGGGACTAGCGGGGGCGGGAGCACAGATACGCAGTATTTT | CASSYGTSGGGSTDTQYF
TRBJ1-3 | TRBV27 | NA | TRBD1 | TGTGCCAGCAGTTTAAGTGGACAGGGTAACACCATATATTTT | CASSLSGQGNTIYF
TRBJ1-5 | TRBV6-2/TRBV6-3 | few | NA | TGTGCCAGCAGTTCAAGTTTAGCCCAGCATTTT | CASSSSLAQHF